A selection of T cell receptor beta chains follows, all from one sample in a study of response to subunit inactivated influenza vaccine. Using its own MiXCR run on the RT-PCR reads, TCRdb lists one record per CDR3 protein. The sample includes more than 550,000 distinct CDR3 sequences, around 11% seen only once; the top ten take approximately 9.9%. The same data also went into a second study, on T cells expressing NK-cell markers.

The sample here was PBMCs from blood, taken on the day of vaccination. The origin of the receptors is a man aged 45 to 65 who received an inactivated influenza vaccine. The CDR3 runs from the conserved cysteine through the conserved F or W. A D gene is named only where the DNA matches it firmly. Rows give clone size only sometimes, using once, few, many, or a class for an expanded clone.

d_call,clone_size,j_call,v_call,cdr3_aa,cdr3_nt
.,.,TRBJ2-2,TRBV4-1,CASSRPSDHSGANTGELFF,TGCGCCAGCAGCCGACCCTCGGACCACTCAGGAGCGAACACCGGGGAGCTGTTTTTT
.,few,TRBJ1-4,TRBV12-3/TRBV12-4,CASSMGGEKLFF,TGTGCCAGCAGTATGGGGGGCGAAAAACTGTTTTTT
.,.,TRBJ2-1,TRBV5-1,CASSLGSRDNEQFF,TGCGCCAGCAGCTTGGGTAGCAGGGATAATGAGCAGTTCTTC
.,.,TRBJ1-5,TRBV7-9,CASSLDGGQPQHF,TGTGCCAGCAGCTTAGACGGGGGTCAGCCCCAGCATTTT
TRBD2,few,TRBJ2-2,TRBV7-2,CASRQDRLAAAGELFF,TGTGCCAGCAGACAGGATAGACTAGCGGCAGCCGGGGAGCTGTTTTTT
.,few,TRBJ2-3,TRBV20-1,CSARSSHPVSTDTQYF,TGCAGTGCTAGGTCCTCCCACCCCGTTAGCACAGATACGCAGTATTTT
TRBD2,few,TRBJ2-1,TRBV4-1,CASKGLAGVEQFF,TGCGCCAGCAAGGGACTAGCGGGGGTTGAACAGTTCTTC
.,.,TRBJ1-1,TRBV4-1,CASSQTEGYTEAFF,TGCGCCAGCAGCCAGACGGAGGGGTACACTGAAGCTTTCTTT
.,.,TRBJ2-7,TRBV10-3,CATRTDYEQYF,TGTGCCACCCGGACTGACTACGAGCAGTACTTC
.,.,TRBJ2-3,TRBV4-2,CASSQDLRGWSTDTQYF,TGTGCCAGCAGCCAAGATTTGAGGGGTTGGAGCACAGATACGCAGTATTTT
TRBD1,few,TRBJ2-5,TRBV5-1,CASSFTGGETQYF,TGCGCCAGCAGCTTTACAGGGGGCGAGACCCAGTACTTC
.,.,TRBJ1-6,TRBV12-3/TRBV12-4,CASSLGGPSPLHF,TGTGCCAGCAGTTTAGGAGGGCCTTCACCCCTCCACTTT
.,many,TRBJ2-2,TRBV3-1,CASSRREPPGELFF,TGTGCCAGCAGCCGCCGGGAGCCCCCCGGGGAGCTGTTTTTT
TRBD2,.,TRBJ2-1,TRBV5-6,CASSLGLAGPPPYNEQFF,TGTGCCAGCAGCTTGGGACTAGCGGGACCCCCCCCCTACAATGAGCAGTTCTTC
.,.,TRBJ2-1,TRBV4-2,CASSQDGTHHEQFF,TGTGCCAGCAGCCAAGACGGCACCCACCATGAGCAGTTCTTC
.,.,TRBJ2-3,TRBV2,CASIQQADRGYF,TGTGCCAGCATCCAGCAAGCGGACCGTGGATATTTT
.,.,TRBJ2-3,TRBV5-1,CASSRWTSADTQYF,TGCGCCAGCAGCCGTTGGACCTCCGCAGATACGCAGTATTTT
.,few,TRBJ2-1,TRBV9,CASSDRGPDYNEQFF,TGTGCCAGCAGCGATAGGGGACCCGACTACAATGAGCAGTTCTTC
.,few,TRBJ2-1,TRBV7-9,CASSLGQNEQFF,TGTGCCAGCAGCTTAGGACAGAATGAGCAGTTCTTC
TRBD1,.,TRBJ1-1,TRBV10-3,CAISVDRDNAEAFF,TGTGCCATCAGTGTGGACAGGGATAACGCTGAAGCTTTCTTT
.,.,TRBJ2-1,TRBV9,CASSAIAGSYNEQFF,TGTGCCAGCAGCGCTATAGCAGGCTCCTACAATGAGCAGTTCTTC
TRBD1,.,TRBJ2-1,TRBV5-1,CASSYGTAGNNEQFF,TGCGCCAGCAGTTACGGGACAGCCGGGAACAATGAGCAGTTCTTC
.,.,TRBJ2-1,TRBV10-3,CAISYGSQSRGNEQFF,TGTGCCATCAGTTACGGATCACAATCTCGGGGCAATGAGCAGTTCTTC
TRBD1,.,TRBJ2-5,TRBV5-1,CASSLWPGGQKETQYF,TGCGCCAGCAGCTTGTGGCCAGGGGGCCAGAAAGAGACCCAGTACTTC
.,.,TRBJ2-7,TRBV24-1,CATSDGPAYEQYF,TGTGCCACCAGTGATGGCCCAGCCTACGAGCAGTACTTC
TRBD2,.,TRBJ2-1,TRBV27,CASSLEGLAGRQFF,TGTGCCAGCAGTTTAGAGGGACTAGCGGGAAGACAGTTCTTC
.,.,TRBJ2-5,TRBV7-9,CASSFNRAMETQYF,TGTGCCAGCAGCTTTAACAGGGCGATGGAGACCCAGTACTTC
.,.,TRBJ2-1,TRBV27,CASSLVWRTSYNEQFF,TGTGCCAGCAGTCTCGTATGGAGAACCTCCTACAATGAGCAGTTCTTC
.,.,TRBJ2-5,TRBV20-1,CSAGRDIQETQYF,TGCAGTGCAGGACGGGACATTCAAGAGACCCAGTACTTC
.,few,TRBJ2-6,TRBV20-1,CSARDWRVSGANVLTF,TGCAGTGCTAGAGATTGGCGGGTCTCTGGGGCCAACGTCCTGACTTTC
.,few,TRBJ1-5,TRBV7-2,CASSFADSAPQHF,TGTGCCAGCAGCTTTGCGGACAGTGCGCCCCAGCATTTT
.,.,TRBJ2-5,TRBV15,CATSRNQETQYF,TGTGCCACCAGCAGGAACCAAGAGACCCAGTACTTC
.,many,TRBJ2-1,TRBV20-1,CSARDPSGTRRYNEQFF,TGCAGTGCTAGAGATCCCTCCGGGACTCGCCGCTACAATGAGCAGTTCTTC
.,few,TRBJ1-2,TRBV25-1,CASSEIGYTF,TGTGCCAGCAGTGAAATTGGCTACACCTTC
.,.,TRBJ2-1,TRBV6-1,CASAFSSYNEQFF,TGTGCCAGTGCATTTAGCTCCTACAATGAGCAGTTCTTC
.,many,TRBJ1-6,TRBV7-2,CASSLGQVVGSPLHF,TGTGCCAGCAGCTTAGGACAGGTGGTAGGTTCACCCCTCCACTTT